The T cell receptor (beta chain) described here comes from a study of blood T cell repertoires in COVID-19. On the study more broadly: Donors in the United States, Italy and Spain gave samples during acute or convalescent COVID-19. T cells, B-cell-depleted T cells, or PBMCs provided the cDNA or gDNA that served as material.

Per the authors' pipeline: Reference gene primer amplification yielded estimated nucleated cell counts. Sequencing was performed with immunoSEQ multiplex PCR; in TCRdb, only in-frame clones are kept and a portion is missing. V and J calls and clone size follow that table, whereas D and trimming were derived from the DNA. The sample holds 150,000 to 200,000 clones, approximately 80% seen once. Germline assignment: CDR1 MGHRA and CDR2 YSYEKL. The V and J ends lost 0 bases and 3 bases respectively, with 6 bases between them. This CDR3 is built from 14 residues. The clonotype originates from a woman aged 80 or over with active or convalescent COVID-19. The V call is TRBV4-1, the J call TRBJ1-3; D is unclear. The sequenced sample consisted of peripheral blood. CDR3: CASSQESYGNTIYF. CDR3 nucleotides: TGCGCCAGCAGCCAAGAATCGTATGGAAACACCATATATTTT.